Listed here are 15 T cell receptor beta chains from one sample, sequenced in a study of OX40 agonist ivuxolimab in advanced cancers. Repertoires were generated with immunoSEQ multiplex PCR, while TCRdb's copy carries only in-frame clones and drops some. The sample holds roughly 67,000 clones, 65% to 85% seen once. The sequencing here drew on CD4+ or CD8+ T cells sorted from blood, taken in a trial of the OX40 agonist ivuxolimab. The receptors here all came from an adult with an advanced solid tumor such as melanoma, head and neck, liver or kidney cancer.

This clone was seen a few times. V gene TRBV19 combines with J gene TRBJ1-5; 11 bases match TRBD1. CDR1 and CDR2 from the germline V gene are LNHDA and SQIVND (reference sequence). This CDR3 comprises 15 residues. V shed 6 bases and J 3 bases; nucleotides not matched to a gene: 4. CDR3 region: CASSLGQGANQPQHF. The DNA for the CDR3 is TGTGCCAGTAGCCTAGGACAGGGGGCCAATCAGCCCCAGCATTTT.

The V and J genes are TRBV23-1 and TRBJ1-1; perhaps TRBD1 as D (5 bases). TRBV23-1 is known as an ORF, though its function is uncertain. V was cut by 3 bases and J by 5 bases, with 7 bases left in between. This CDR3 is built from 12 residues. CDR3 DNA sequence: TGCGCCAGCAGTCAGGGGCGAACTGAAGCTTTCTTT. This sequence encodes CASSQGRTEAFF.

The chain couples TRBV5-8 to TRBJ1-1, with D unclear. V lost 1 base and J lost 0, with 13 bases in between. The CDR3 has 16 amino acids. Germline CDR1 and CDR2: SGHTS and YDEGEE. The CDR3 spells CASSLFGSRVNTEAFF. For the CDR3, the DNA is TGTGCCAGCAGCTTGTTTGGTTCCCGGGTGAACACTGAAGCTTTCTTT.

The chain joins TRBV10-2 to TRBJ2-2; D may match TRBD1 or TRBD2 (5 bases each). This CDR3 contains 14 residues. V lost 7 bases and J 6 bases, leaving 15 bases between the germline ends. Per the germline V gene, CDR1 is WSHSY and CDR2 is SAAADI. CDR3 loop: CASILSGGSGELFF. The DNA of the CDR3 is TGCGCCAGCATACTTAGTGGGGGATCCGGGGAGCTGTTTTTT.

V gene TRBV2 combines with J gene TRBJ2-5; TRBD2 matches at 11 bases. J gave up 1 base and V 6 bases, and 4 bases lay outside the gene matches. This CDR3 region has 15 residues. Per the germline V gene, CDR1 is SNHLY and CDR2 is FYNNEI. CDR3 DNA: TGTGCCAGCAGAGGAGGGACTAGCGGCCAAGAGACCCAGTACTTC. It translates to CASRGGTSGQETQYF.

For this clone: At one end the junction does not follow the germline gene, possibly because of a read error. The rearrangement uses TRBV11-2 and TRBJ1-1, with D possibly being TRBD1 (5 bases). The CDR3 runs 15 residues. Germline V gene sequence: CDR1 SGHAT, CDR2 FQNNGV. The CDR3 DNA sequence: TGTGCCAGCACCTTAGGCGGGACGGCCGCCACTGAAGCTTTCTTT. Translation gives CASTLGGTAATEAFF.

This chain links TRBV5-1 with TRBJ1-5, with a possible D match to TRBD1 (5 bases). The CDR3 is made up of 15 amino acids. The V gene's germline CDR1 is SGHRS and CDR2 YFSETQ. Trimming removed 0 bases at V and 6 bases at J, with 13 bases between. CDR3 DNA sequence: TGCGCCAGCAGCTTGGCCGGTAGGGACGGTCAGCCCCAGCATTTT. Protein: CASSLAGRDGQPQHF.

This chain joins TRBV14 and TRBJ2-5; TRBD1 might be the D (6 bases). This CDR3 spans 13 amino acids. V was shortened by 3 bases and J by 5 bases, with 10 bases between the two germline ends. Per the germline V gene, CDR1 is SGHDN and CDR2 is FVKESK. CDR3 region: CASSQYRVETQYF. CDR3 coding DNA: TGTGCCAGCAGCCAGTACAGGGTCGAGACCCAGTACTTC.

V usage is TRBV25-1 and J usage is TRBJ1-6; 10 positions agree with TRBD1. There are 16 residues in the CDR3. Germline V CDR1 and CDR2: MGHDK, SYGVNS. J lost 9 bases, V lost 2 bases, and 7 bases had no gene match. The DNA for the CDR3 is TGTGCCAGCAGTGAAACCGGGACAGGGGTACGTTCACCCCTCCACTTT. This gives the protein CASSETGTGVRSPLHF.

This chain uses TRBV7-9 with TRBJ2-4; the D gene could be TRBD1 or TRBD2 (5 bases each). This CDR3 region has 15 residues. Germline V lookup: CDR1 SEHNR, CDR2 FQNEAQ (reference sequence). V was cut by 1 base and J by 7 bases, with 14 bases left in between. CDR3 amino acids: CASSLDLAEGNIQYF. The CDR3 bases are TGTGCCAGCAGCTTAGATCTAGCAGAGGGGAACATTCAGTACTTC.

As regards this clone: This CDR3 is also generated by other DNA sequences in the sample. The V call is TRBV7-2, the J call TRBJ2-4, with unresolved D. The length of the CDR3 is 12 residues. Germline V lookup: CDR1 SGHTA, CDR2 FQGNSA. Trimming stripped 1 base from V and 7 bases from J, with 5 bases between. As DNA, the CDR3 is TGTGCCAGCAGCTTAGTCCCGAACATTCAGTACTTC. As protein: CASSLVPNIQYF.

This clone was observed once. V usage is TRBV18 and J usage is TRBJ2-3; TRBD1 aligns across 9 bases. The V gene end was trimmed by 6 bases and the J gene end by 1 base; junction bases not matched to a gene: 5. Germline-derived CDR1 and CDR2 are KGHSH and LQKENI. The CDR3 has 15 residues. In DNA, the CDR3 is TGTGCCAGCTCTACACAGGGGGCGCGCACAGATACGCAGTATTTT. Translating gives CASSTQGARTDTQYF.

V is TRBV2 and J is TRBJ1-1; D is uncertain. This CDR3 comprises 14 residues. V was cut by 6 bases and J by 2 bases, with 13 bases left in between. Germline V gives CDR1 SNHLY, CDR2 FYNNEI. The CDR3 DNA sequence: TGTGCCAGCAGGGAGGAGACCTTCAACACTGAAGCTTTCTTT. It yields the protein CASREETFNTEAFF.

The CDR3 region is CASSFGSGNTIYF. CDR3 coding DNA: TGTGCCAGCAGCTTCGGGTCTGGAAACACCATATATTTT. This chain uses TRBV7-9 with TRBJ1-3; D is uncertain. Germline CDR1 is SEHNR and CDR2 is FQNEAQ (reference sequence). This CDR3 is 13 amino acids long. Deletions cut 3 bases from V and 1 base from J, with 4 bases between.

This sequence joins TRBV27 and TRBJ2-1; TRBD1 matches at 11 bases. Germline assignment: CDR1 MNHEY and CDR2 SMNVEV (reference sequence). V dropped 8 bases and J dropped 7; count of bases not matched to a gene: 10. The CDR3 is 15 amino acids. CDR3 nucleotides: TGTGCCAGCTTGATCGGGACAGGGGGAATGAATGAGCAGTTCTTC. Translating it yields CASLIGTGGMNEQFF.